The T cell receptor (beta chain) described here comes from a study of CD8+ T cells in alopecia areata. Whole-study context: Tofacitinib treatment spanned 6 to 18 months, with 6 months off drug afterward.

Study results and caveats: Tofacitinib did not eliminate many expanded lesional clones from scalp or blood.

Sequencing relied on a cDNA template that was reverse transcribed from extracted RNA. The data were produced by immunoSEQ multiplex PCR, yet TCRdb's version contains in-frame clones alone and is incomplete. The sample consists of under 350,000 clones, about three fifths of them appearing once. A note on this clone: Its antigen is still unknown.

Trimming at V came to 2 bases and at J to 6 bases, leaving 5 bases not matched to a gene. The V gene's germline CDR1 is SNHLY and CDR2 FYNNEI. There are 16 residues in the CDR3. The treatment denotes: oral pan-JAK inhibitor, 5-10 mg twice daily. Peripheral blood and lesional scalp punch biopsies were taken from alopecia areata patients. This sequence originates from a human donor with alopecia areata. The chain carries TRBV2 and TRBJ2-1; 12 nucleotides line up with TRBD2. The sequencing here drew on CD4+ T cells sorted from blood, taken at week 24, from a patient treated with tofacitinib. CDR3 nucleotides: TGTGCCAGCAGTGAAAGGTCTAGCGGGGGGGCCAATGAGCAGTTCTTC. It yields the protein CASSERSSGGANEQFF. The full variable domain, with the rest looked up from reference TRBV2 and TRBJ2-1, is EPEVTQTPSHQVTQMGQEVILRCVPISNHLYFYWYRQILGQKVEFLVSFYNNEISEKSEIFDDQFSVERPDGSNFTLKIRSTKLEDSAMYFCASSERSSGGANEQFFGPGTRLTVL.